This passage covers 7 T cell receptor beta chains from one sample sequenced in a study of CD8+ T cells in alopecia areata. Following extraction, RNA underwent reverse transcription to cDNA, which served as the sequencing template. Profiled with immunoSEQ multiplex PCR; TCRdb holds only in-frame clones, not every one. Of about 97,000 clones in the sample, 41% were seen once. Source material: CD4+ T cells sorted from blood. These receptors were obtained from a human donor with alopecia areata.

The DNA of the CDR3 is TGTGCCAGCAGCCCCCGTCCCACGGAGACCCAGTACTTC. Translation gives CASSPRPTETQYF. The chain couples TRBV11-2 to TRBJ2-5; D is ambiguous. CDR3 length equals 13 residues. Trimming removed 5 bases from V and 5 bases from J, with 12 bases in between. CDR1 and CDR2 from the germline V gene are SGHAT and FQNNGV.

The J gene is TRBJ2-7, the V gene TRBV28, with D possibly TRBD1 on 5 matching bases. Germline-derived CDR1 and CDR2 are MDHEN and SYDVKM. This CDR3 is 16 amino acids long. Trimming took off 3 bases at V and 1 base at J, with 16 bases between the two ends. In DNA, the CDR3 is TGTGCCAGCAGTTTTTCCCTGGCGACAGTATCCTACGAGCAGTACTTC. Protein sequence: CASSFSLATVSYEQYF.

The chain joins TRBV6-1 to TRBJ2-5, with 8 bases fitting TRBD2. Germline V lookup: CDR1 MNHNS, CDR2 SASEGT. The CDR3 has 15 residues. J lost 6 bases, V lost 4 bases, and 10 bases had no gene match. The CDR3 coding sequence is TGTGCCAGCAGTGCCCAGCGGGAGTGGTTGCAGACCCAGTACTTC. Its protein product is CASSAQREWLQTQYF.

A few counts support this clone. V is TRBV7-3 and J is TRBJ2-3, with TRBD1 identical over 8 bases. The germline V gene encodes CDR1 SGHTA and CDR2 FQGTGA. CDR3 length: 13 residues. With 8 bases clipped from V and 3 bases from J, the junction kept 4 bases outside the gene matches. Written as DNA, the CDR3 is TGTGCCAGCCGCCGACAGGGGACAGATACGCAGTATTTT. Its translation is CASRRQGTDTQYF.

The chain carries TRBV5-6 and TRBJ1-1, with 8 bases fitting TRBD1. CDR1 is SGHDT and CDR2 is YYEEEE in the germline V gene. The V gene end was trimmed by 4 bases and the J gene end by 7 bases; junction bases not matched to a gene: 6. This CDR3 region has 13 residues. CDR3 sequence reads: CASSRDRGDEAFF. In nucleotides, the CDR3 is TGTGCCAGCAGCCGAGACAGGGGAGATGAAGCTTTCTTT.

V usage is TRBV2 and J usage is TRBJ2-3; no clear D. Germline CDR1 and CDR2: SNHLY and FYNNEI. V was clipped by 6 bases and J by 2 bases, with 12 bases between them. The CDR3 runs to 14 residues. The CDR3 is CASRVARTTDTQYF. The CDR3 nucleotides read TGTGCCAGCAGGGTGGCCCGAACCACAGATACGCAGTATTTT.

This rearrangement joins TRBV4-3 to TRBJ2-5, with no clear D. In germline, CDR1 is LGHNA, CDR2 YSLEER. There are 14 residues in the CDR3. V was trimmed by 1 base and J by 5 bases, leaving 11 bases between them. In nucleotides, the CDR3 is TGCGCCAGCAGCCAAGCCAAAGCACGGGAGACCCAGTACTTC. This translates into CASSQAKARETQYF.